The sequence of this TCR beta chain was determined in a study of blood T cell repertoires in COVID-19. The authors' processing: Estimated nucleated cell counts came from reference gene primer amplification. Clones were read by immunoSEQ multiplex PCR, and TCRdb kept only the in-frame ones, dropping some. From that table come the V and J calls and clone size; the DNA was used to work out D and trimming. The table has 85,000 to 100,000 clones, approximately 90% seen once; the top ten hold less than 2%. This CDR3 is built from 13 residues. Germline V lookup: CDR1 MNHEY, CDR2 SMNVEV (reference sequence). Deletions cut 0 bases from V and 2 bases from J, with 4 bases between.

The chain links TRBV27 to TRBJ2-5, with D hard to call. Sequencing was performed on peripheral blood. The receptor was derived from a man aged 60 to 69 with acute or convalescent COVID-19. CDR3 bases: TGTGCCAGCAGTTTATCGCGTCAAGAGACCCAGTACTTC. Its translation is CASSLSRQETQYF.